This is a list of T cell receptor beta chains from one sample in a study of blood T cell repertoires in COVID-19. This table comes from immunoSEQ multiplex PCR, and its TCRdb copy is limited to in-frame clones, with some not included. The sample holds 160,000 or so clones, roughly 90% seen once. Source material: peripheral blood. Receptors were obtained from a man aged 55 to 70 with acute or convalescent COVID-19. The conserved cysteine and the conserved F or W are not part of the CDR3 here. Clone size is stated in some rows and not others, as once, few, many or a class when expanded.

v_call	clone_size	j_call	cdr3_aa
TRBV19	-	TRBJ2-1	ASSSLAGGSYNEQF
TRBV19	-	TRBJ1-2	ASSMGQPSGNYGYT
TRBV27	-	TRBJ1-2	ASSLEPLGGYT
TRBV7-9	-	TRBJ1-6	ASSSGGSSPLH
TRBV30	-	TRBJ1-6	AWSQWTGGNSPLH
TRBV5-4	-	TRBJ2-3	ASSWLAGGTDTQY
TRBV27	few	TRBJ1-4	ASSRQPTNEKLF
TRBV19	few	TRBJ1-5	ASTTSGRVLSNQPQH
TRBV19	-	TRBJ1-5	ASRGGSNQPQH
TRBV11-2	few	TRBJ1-2	ASSSLTGGNIYGYT
TRBV24-1	-	TRBJ2-3	ATSDWGQGVFTDTQY
TRBV4-2	-	TRBJ2-6	ASSTPLGQGIGGANVLT
TRBV19	-	TRBJ1-5	ASSIEGSRNQPQH
TRBV4-2	-	TRBJ1-2	ASSQDDRDKGYGYT
TRBV11-2	-	TRBJ2-3	ASTAEGAVRADTQY
TRBV21-1	-	TRBJ2-7	ASSKEFWDRGCDYEQY
TRBV27	-	TRBJ1-5	ASRSGLSHSNQPQH
TRBV6-5	-	TRBJ2-1	ASSSGTGQGNEQF
TRBV7-9	-	TRBJ2-7	ASSLAGGSPDEQY
TRBV6-4	-	TRBJ1-1	ASREGPKHTEAF
TRBV19	-	TRBJ1-1	ASSSRTGTVNTEAF
TRBV20-1	-	TRBJ1-1	SASPPALNTEAF
TRBV7-9	-	TRBJ1-3	ASSFHNSGNTIY
TRBV18	-	TRBJ1-1	ASSATNMNTEAF
TRBV29-1	once	TRBJ2-3	SVSMVGGTDTQY
TRBV5-4	-	TRBJ2-4	ASSYAARAKNIQY
TRBV30	-	TRBJ1-4	ALGQGWAEKLF
TRBV29-1	once	TRBJ2-5	SVLAGGPETQY
TRBV7-9	-	TRBJ2-7	ASSSIQISYEQY
TRBV19	-	TRBJ1-2	ASKGQGGYT
TRBV19	-	TRBJ2-7	ASSIAGYSYEQY
TRBV28	-	TRBJ2-7	ASSLWSGTGRDEQY
TRBV2	-	TRBJ2-2	ASAEYGELF
TRBV9	-	TRBJ1-3	ASSVSSRSSGNTIY
TRBV14	-	TRBJ1-1	ASSESGMATEAF
TRBV30	few	TRBJ2-7	AWSDRGRVYEQY
TRBV19	-	TRBJ2-1	ASSTTSVNYNEQF
TRBV2	-	TRBJ1-3	ASRDGGPGNTIY
TRBV3-1/TRBV3-2	-	TRBJ2-7	ASSQSGHTYEQY
TRBV11-1	-	TRBJ2-7	ASSLREAKVGEQY
TRBV6-5	-	TRBJ1-6	ASSYARVSYNSPLH
TRBV6-5	-	TRBJ1-4	ASSYATDEKLF